The T cell receptor (beta chain) described here comes from a study of cytomegalovirus exposure and HLA in healthy donors. Trimming shortened V by 4 bases and J by 4 bases, and 7 bases separated the two germline ends. Germline CDR1 is ENHRY and CDR2 is SYGVKD. The CDR3 covers 12 residues. Clones were read by immunoSEQ multiplex PCR, and TCRdb kept only the in-frame ones, dropping some. Altogether a few hundred thousand clones are present, roughly 87% being singletons, with the ten largest covering around 12%. The donors were members of the roughly 120-subject validation cohort (separate from the roughly 680-subject first cohort).

The specimen was PBMCs. The rearrangement joins TRBV10-3 to TRBJ1-1; D remains ambiguous. The TCR was taken from a man younger than 35 in good health and CMV-seropositive. The CDR3 protein is CAISVAGTEAFF. CDR3 DNA: TGTGCCATCAGTGTGGCAGGCACTGAAGCTTTCTTT.